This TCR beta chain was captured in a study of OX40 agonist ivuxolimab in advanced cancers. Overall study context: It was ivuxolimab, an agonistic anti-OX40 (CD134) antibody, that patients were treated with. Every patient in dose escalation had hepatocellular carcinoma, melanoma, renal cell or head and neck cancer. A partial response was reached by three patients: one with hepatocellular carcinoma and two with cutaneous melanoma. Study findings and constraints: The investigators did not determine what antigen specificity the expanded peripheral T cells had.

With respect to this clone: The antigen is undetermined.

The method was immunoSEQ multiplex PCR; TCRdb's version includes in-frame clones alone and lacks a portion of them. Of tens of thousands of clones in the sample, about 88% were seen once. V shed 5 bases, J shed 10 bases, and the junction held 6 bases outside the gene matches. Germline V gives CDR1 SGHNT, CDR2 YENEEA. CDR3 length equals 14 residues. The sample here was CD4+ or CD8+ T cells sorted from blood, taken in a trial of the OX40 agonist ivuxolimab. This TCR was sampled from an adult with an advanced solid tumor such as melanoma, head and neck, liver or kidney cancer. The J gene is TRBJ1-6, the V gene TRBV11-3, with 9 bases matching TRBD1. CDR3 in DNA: TGTGCCAGCAGCCTCCGGGACAGGGCCTCACCCCTCCACTTT. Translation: CASSLRDRASPLHF.